The entry below describes one TCR beta chain. Its antigen is not known. This entry is derived from a study of T-cell reconstitution after alpha-beta-depleted transplantation in children. The CDR3 totals 16 residues. Trimming cost V 0 bases and J 5 bases; bases outside gene matches: 10. CDR1 DFQATT and CDR2 SNEGSKA come from the germline V gene (reference sequence). Using unique molecular identifiers, the investigators prepared the TCRbeta library. Each CDR3 protein gets one entry after TCRdb re-called the PCR reads with MiXCR. This table holds around 140,000 distinct CDR3 sequences, 7.5% to 9% found once. Overall study results and limits: For some patients, TCRbeta diversity was high at day 60 because of recipient T cells and thymic progenitors that survived. Several hundred expanded graft clones reportedly supplied alpha-beta T cells about two months after transplant. After one year, T-cell counts and TCRbeta diversity mostly came from new T cells.

This TCR derives from a female patient younger than 10 who had a stem cell transplant for congenital amegakaryocytic thrombocytopenia, so the T cells may come from the graft donor. The input for sequencing was PBMCs, mostly from graft donor cells, taken 180 days after TCRalphabeta/CD19-depleted stem cell transplant. The chain has TRBV20-1 and TRBJ2-5; TRBD2 aligns across 9 bases. CDR3 sequence: CSARDPQRGARETQYF. DNA of the CDR3: TGCAGTGCTAGAGATCCCCAGCGGGGGGCCAGGGAGACCCAGTACTTC.